The rows below give T cell receptor beta chains drawn from one sample of a study of blood T cell repertoires in COVID-19. The repertoire was sequenced with immunoSEQ multiplex PCR; TCRdb's copy has only in-frame clones and lacks some. Of roughly 100,000 clones in the sample, 65% to 90% were seen once. Sequenced sample: peripheral blood. Receptors were obtained from a man over 45 with acute or convalescent COVID-19. Each CDR3 is given with its conserved first and last residue. D genes are given only for firm matches. Clone size is not always given. Where it is, it says once, few, many or a class for expanded clones.

J,V,size,D,CDR3,DNA
TRBJ2-1,TRBV7-3,-,-,CASRGRGNEQFF,TGTGCCAGCAGGGGAAGGGGGAATGAGCAGTTCTTC
TRBJ2-1,TRBV5-6,-,-,CASSLSSYNEQFF,TGTGCCAGCAGTCTGAGCTCCTACAATGAGCAGTTCTTC
TRBJ2-2,TRBV6-5,-,TRBD1,CATSRDRGNTGELFF,TGTGCCACCTCTCGGGACAGGGGGAACACCGGGGAGCTGTTTTTT
TRBJ1-2,TRBV14,-,TRBD1,CASSQPGQGYGYTF,TGTGCCAGCAGCCAACCGGGACAGGGATATGGCTACACCTTC
TRBJ2-1,TRBV28,once,TRBD1,CASSPGQGKYNEQFF,TGTGCCAGCAGTCCTGGACAGGGGAAGTACAATGAGCAGTTCTTC
TRBJ2-1,TRBV7-8,-,TRBD1,CASSVRDSKQFF,TGTGCCAGCAGCGTCAGGGACAGTAAGCAGTTCTTC
TRBJ2-7,TRBV6-5,-,-,CASSLTTGYEQYF,TGTGCCAGCAGCTTGACGACAGGTTACGAGCAGTACTTC
TRBJ2-3,TRBV9,-,-,CASSVEAGRYTDTQYF,TGTGCCAGCAGCGTAGAGGCGGGGAGGTACACAGATACGCAGTATTTT
TRBJ2-7,TRBV3-1/TRBV3-2,few,-,CASSQSGEQYF,TGTGCCAGCAGCCAGAGCGGCGAGCAGTACTTC
TRBJ1-2,TRBV18,-,TRBD1,CASSPGTDNYGYTF,TGTGCCAGCTCACCTGGGACAGATAACTATGGCTACACCTTC
TRBJ2-5,TRBV28,-,-,CASSLYSTAGWAKTQYF,TGTGCCAGCAGTTTATATAGTACGGCAGGGTGGGCGAAGACCCAGTACTTC
TRBJ2-4,TRBV5-1,few,-,CASSLETRENIQYF,TGCGCCAGCAGCTTGGAAACTAGGGAAAACATTCAGTACTTC
TRBJ2-1,TRBV3-1/TRBV3-2,-,-,CASSQGLTRNNEQFF,TGTGCCAGCAGCCAAGGCCTAACTAGAAACAATGAGCAGTTCTTC
TRBJ2-4,TRBV19,-,TRBD1,CASSTRQGQNIQYF,TGTGCCAGTAGTACGAGACAGGGTCAAAACATTCAGTACTTC
TRBJ2-1,TRBV4-1,once,-,CASSQAGRGNEQFF,TGCGCCAGCAGCCAAGCGGGGCGGGGCAATGAGCAGTTCTTC
TRBJ2-5,TRBV5-1,-,TRBD2,CASALLAGEHQETQYF,TGCGCCAGCGCCCTACTAGCGGGGGAGCACCAAGAGACCCAGTACTTC
TRBJ1-1,TRBV2,-,TRBD1,CASRGQGVTEAFF,TGTGCCAGCAGGGGACAGGGAGTAACTGAAGCTTTCTTT
TRBJ1-3,TRBV7-9,-,-,CASSLTGQNLGNTIYF,TGTGCCAGCAGCTTAACAGGACAGAACCTGGGAAACACCATATATTTT
TRBJ1-6,TRBV21-1,-,-,CASSTHPSGTGNSPLHF,TGTGCCAGCAGCACACACCCCTCCGGGACAGGGAATTCACCCCTCCACTTT
TRBJ1-4,TRBV11-2,-,-,CASSILNTNEKLFF,TGTGCCAGCAGCATCCTAAATACTAATGAAAAACTGTTTTTT
TRBJ1-4,TRBV6-5,-,-,CASSQGNLKIEKLFF,TGTGCCAGCAGCCAGGGCAATCTGAAAATAGAAAAACTGTTTTTT
TRBJ2-1,TRBV7-9,-,-,CASIPGSPYNEQFF,TGTGCCAGCATTCCGGGGAGCCCCTACAATGAGCAGTTCTTC
TRBJ2-2,TRBV5-1,-,TRBD2,CASSLDPPAGGPGELFF,TGCGCCAGCAGCTTGGACCCCCCAGCGGGAGGCCCCGGGGAGCTGTTTTTT
TRBJ1-1,TRBV28,-,-,CASSSMFAGEDTEAFF,TGTGCCAGCAGTTCGATGTTCGCCGGGGAGGACACTGAAGCTTTCTTT
TRBJ2-3,TRBV5-1,-,-,CASSDRGKDTQYF,TGCGCCAGCAGCGACCGGGGTAAAGATACGCAGTATTTT